This T cell receptor beta chain was recorded in a study of cytomegalovirus exposure and HLA in healthy donors. CDR3 length: 16 amino acids. V lost 2 bases, J lost 5 bases, and 11 bases stayed unmatched. Germline V gene sequence: CDR1 MGHRA, CDR2 YSYEKL. Among the approximately 110 subjects of the validation cohort, separate from the roughly 650-subject first cohort, were the donors. Findings and limits, study-wide: Rarity held for most TCR sequences, but there were some public TCRs that occurred in many donors.

Assay: immunoSEQ multiplex PCR; the TCRdb copy retains only in-frame clones and omits some. Counted here are around 200,000 clones, 85% to 90% occurring once; the ten biggest clones make up 2.9%. This clone was picked up a small number of times. Its antigen is still unknown. The source of this sequence is a woman aged 18-30 years in good health and CMV-seronegative. The chain joins TRBV4-1 to TRBJ1-1; 7 bases are shared with TRBD1. What was sequenced was PBMCs. CDR3 coding DNA: TGCGCCAGCAGCCAAAGAGCCCGACAGGGTAGGACTGAAGCTTTCTTT. Its protein is CASSQRARQGRTEAFF.